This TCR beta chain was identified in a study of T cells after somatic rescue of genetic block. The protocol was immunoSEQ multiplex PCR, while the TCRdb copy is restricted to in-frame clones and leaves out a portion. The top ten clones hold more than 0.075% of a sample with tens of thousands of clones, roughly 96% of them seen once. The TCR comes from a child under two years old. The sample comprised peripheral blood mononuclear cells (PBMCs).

The CDR3 nucleotides read TGTGCCAGCACGGGCAGGGGGCCATACGAGCAGTACTTC. The encoded protein is CASTGRGPYEQYF. The rearrangement joins TRBV6-1 to TRBJ2-7, with 8 bases that match TRBD1. Trimming took 7 bases from V and 4 from J; bases not matched to a gene: 6. The CDR3 is made up of 13 amino acids. Germline values: CDR1 MNHNS, CDR2 SASEGT.